These T cell receptor beta chains were read from a single sample in a study of T cells after yellow fever vaccination. TCRdb redid the calling of the 5' RACE reads with MiXCR, one entry per CDR3 protein. The sample holds roughly 500,000 distinct CDR3 sequences, about 19% seen once. Sequencing used PBMCs, obtained 15 days after the yellow fever booster vaccination. The receptors shown here come from a young man who received the YFV17D yellow fever vaccine. Both conserved end residues are part of each CDR3. A D gene is named only where the DNA matches it firmly. Size is stated for part of the rows, as once, few or many counts, or as a class when the clone is expanded.

clone_size,v_call,d_call,j_call,cdr3_aa,cdr3_nt
-,TRBV7-2,TRBD2,TRBJ2-1,CASSLRGRQDEQFF,TGTGCCAGCAGCTTACGCGGGAGGCAGGATGAGCAGTTCTTC
-,TRBV20-1,-,TRBJ2-7,CSARLLTAYEQYF,TGTAGTGCTAGGTTACTAACTGCCTACGAGCAGTACTTC
few,TRBV5-1,-,TRBJ2-7,CASSLVDSFTYEQYF,TGCGCCAGCAGCTTGGTGGACTCGTTTACCTACGAGCAGTACTTC
few,TRBV4-3,TRBD2,TRBJ2-2,CASSQDRLAGKGSGELFF,TGCGCCAGCAGCCAAGATCGCCTAGCGGGAAAGGGTAGCGGGGAGCTGTTTTTT
few,TRBV10-3,-,TRBJ2-5,CAISAPKETQYF,TGTGCCATCAGTGCCCCCAAAGAGACCCAGTACTTC
few,TRBV12-3/TRBV12-4,-,TRBJ2-3,CASARYTDTQYF,TGTGCCAGCGCCAGGTATACAGATACGCAGTATTTT
-,TRBV5-6,TRBD2,TRBJ2-3,CASRGLAGVTDTQYF,TGTGCCAGCAGGGGACTAGCGGGAGTGACAGATACGCAGTATTTT
-,TRBV5-6,-,TRBJ1-3,CASSFDTRSGNTIYF,TGTGCCAGCAGCTTCGACACTCGCTCTGGAAACACCATATATTTT
few,TRBV4-3,-,TRBJ2-6,CASSQGFVGANVLTF,TGCGCCAGCAGCCAAGGGTTCGTTGGGGCCAACGTCCTGACTTTC
few,TRBV5-6,-,TRBJ2-2,CASRSSGLPNTGELFF,TGTGCCAGTAGAAGCTCCGGGTTACCGAACACCGGGGAGCTGTTTTTT
-,TRBV20-1,-,TRBJ1-6,CSAPPPAGLNSPLHF,TGCAGTGCCCCTCCCCCCGCGGGCCTTAATTCACCCCTCCACTTT
few,TRBV10-3,TRBD1,TRBJ2-5,CAISESRTGGQETQYF,TGTGCCATCAGTGAGTCTCGGACAGGGGGTCAAGAGACCCAGTACTTC
-,TRBV23-1,TRBD2,TRBJ2-1,CASTPPPHLAGGYGTYNEQFF,TGCGCCAGCACCCCGCCCCCTCATCTAGCGGGAGGTTACGGCACCTACAATGAGCAGTTCTTC
few,TRBV7-2,-,TRBJ2-2,CASSPRTGGTGELFF,TGTGCCAGCAGCCCCCGGACAGGAGGGACCGGGGAGCTGTTTTTT
many,TRBV20-1,TRBD1,TRBJ1-1,CSAKVKSGQVVAEAFF,TGCAGTGCTAAAGTCAAGTCGGGACAGGTTGTGGCTGAAGCTTTCTTT
-,TRBV20-1,TRBD2,TRBJ2-7,CSARAGTSYEQYF,TGCAGTGCTAGAGCGGGGACTAGCTACGAGCAGTACTTC
-,TRBV10-3,-,TRBJ2-7,CATDDEAYEQYF,TGTGCCACCGATGACGAAGCCTACGAGCAGTACTTC
-,TRBV5-4,-,TRBJ2-3,CASSSGLRPDTQYF,TGTGCCAGCAGCTCCGGCCTTCGACCAGATACGCAGTATTTT
few,TRBV7-6,-,TRBJ1-3,CASSSIRDKGNTIYF,TGTGCCAGCAGCTCAATCCGGGACAAAGGAAACACCATATATTTT
-,TRBV7-9,TRBD1,TRBJ2-1,CASSSGTGLDEQFF,TGTGCCAGCAGCAGCGGGACAGGGTTGGATGAGCAGTTCTTC
few,TRBV13,-,TRBJ2-7,CASSQGPYDGYEQYF,TGTGCCAGCAGTCAGGGCCCTTATGACGGGTACGAGCAGTACTTC
few,TRBV24-1,-,TRBJ2-1,CATSDLGQGGRNEQFF,TGTGCCACCAGTGATTTGGGTCAGGGGGGCCGCAATGAGCAGTTCTTC
few,TRBV20-1,TRBD2,TRBJ2-5,CSAATSGTETQYF,TGCAGTGCTGCTACTAGCGGGACGGAGACCCAGTACTTC
-,TRBV19,-,TRBJ2-7,CASSLGLNFEQYF,TGTGCCAGTAGTCTCGGACTAAATTTCGAGCAGTACTTC
many,TRBV15,-,TRBJ2-3,CATSNLFTDTQYF,TGTGCCACCAGCAATTTGTTCACAGATACGCAGTATTTT
-,TRBV9,TRBD2,TRBJ2-2,CASSVVVGGPSGELFF,TGTGCCAGCAGCGTAGTAGTGGGAGGGCCCTCCGGGGAGCTGTTTTTT
-,TRBV5-5,-,TRBJ2-5,CASSLGRAPWTQYF,TGTGCCAGCAGCTTGGGACGGGCTCCTTGGACCCAGTACTTC
many,TRBV27,-,TRBJ1-4,CASSPGTTSNEKLFF,TGTGCCAGCAGTCCGGGGACAACCTCTAATGAAAAACTGTTTTTT
-,TRBV5-1,TRBD2,TRBJ2-1,CASSGGRAPDEQFF,TGCGCCAGCAGCGGTGGGAGGGCCCCCGATGAGCAGTTCTTC
-,TRBV27,-,TRBJ1-6,CASSNRDNSPLHF,TGTGCCAGCAGTAACAGGGATAACTCACCCCTCCACTTT
-,TRBV18,-,TRBJ2-2,CASSPQQLNTGELFF,TGTGCCAGCTCCCCACAACAGCTGAACACCGGGGAGCTGTTTTTT
few,TRBV5-1,-,TRBJ2-4,CASSPGRNKNIQYF,TGCGCCAGCAGCCCGGGGCGGAACAAAAACATTCAGTACTTC
-,TRBV29-1,TRBD1,TRBJ1-5,CSAAGTGAGQPQHF,TGCAGCGCCGCCGGGACAGGGGCAGGTCAGCCCCAGCATTTT
few,TRBV7-8,-,TRBJ2-7,CASSLLAQGGDEQYF,TGTGCCAGCAGCTTACTCGCACAGGGCGGCGACGAGCAGTACTTC
-,TRBV7-9,TRBD2,TRBJ2-1,CASSFLAGGPNEQFF,TGTGCCAGCAGCTTTCTAGCGGGAGGGCCAAATGAGCAGTTCTTC
-,TRBV20-1,-,TRBJ2-6,CRARRDGGLSGANVLTF,TGCCGTGCTAGGCGGGACGGGGGTCTCTCTGGGGCCAACGTCCTGACTTTC
few,TRBV7-2,-,TRBJ2-3,CASSLSGVRSTDTQYF,TGTGCCAGCAGCTTATCCGGCGTCCGTAGCACAGATACGCAGTATTTT
-,TRBV4-3,-,TRBJ2-3,CASSQATGQVDTQYF,TGCGCCAGCAGCCAAGCGACGGGACAAGTTGATACGCAGTATTTT
-,TRBV7-2,-,TRBJ1-5,CASSLQNIQPQHF,TGTGCCAGCAGCTTGCAAAACATCCAGCCCCAGCATTTT
-,TRBV6-5,TRBD2,TRBJ2-5,CASSYLLAEGETQYF,TGTGCCAGCAGTTACTTACTAGCGGAGGGGGAGACCCAGTACTTC
-,TRBV6-5,TRBD1,TRBJ1-2,CASRLDREANYGYTF,TGTGCCAGCAGACTAGACAGGGAAGCTAACTATGGCTACACCTTC
-,TRBV4-3,-,TRBJ2-2,CASSQVKPGELFF,TGCGCCAGCAGCCAAGTGAAACCCGGGGAGCTGTTTTTT
-,TRBV6-2/TRBV6-3,-,TRBJ2-5,CASSYLTEQETQYF,TGTGCCAGCAGTTACTTGACGGAACAAGAGACCCAGTACTTC
few,TRBV27,-,TRBJ1-1,CASSLSGAGVNTEAFF,TGTGCCAGCAGTTTATCGGGGGCGGGGGTGAACACTGAAGCTTTCTTT
few,TRBV3-1,-,TRBJ2-5,CASSQVREETQYF,TGTGCCAGCAGCCAAGTAAGAGAAGAGACCCAGTACTTC
few,TRBV28,-,TRBJ2-5,CASSWRIQETQYF,TGCGCCAGCAGCTGGCGGATCCAAGAGACCCAGTACTTC
-,TRBV5-1,-,TRBJ2-2,CASSLRQASSGELFF,TGCGCCAGCAGCTTGAGACAGGCCAGTTCCGGGGAGCTGTTTTTT
many,TRBV6-1,TRBD2,TRBJ2-2,CASALGSGSAGELFF,TGTGCCAGTGCCCTTGGGAGCGGGAGTGCCGGGGAGCTGTTTTTT
few,TRBV12-3/TRBV12-4,-,TRBJ1-6,CASSTREASPLHF,TGTGCCAGCAGTACCCGGGAGGCTTCACCCCTCCACTTT
few,TRBV14,-,TRBJ1-6,CASSQGDWISPLHF,TGTGCCAGCAGCCAAGGGGATTGGATTTCACCCCTCCACTTT
-,TRBV7-2,-,TRBJ2-1,CASSDRRQGREDEQFF,TGTGCCAGCAGCGACAGGCGTCAGGGTAGGGAGGATGAGCAGTTCTTC
-,TRBV5-1,-,TRBJ1-2,CASSLRRDYGYTF,TGCGCCAGCAGCTTGCGGAGGGACTATGGCTACACCTTC
-,TRBV19,TRBD2,TRBJ2-1,CASRRPAGDEQFF,TGTGCCAGTAGGCGGCCAGCGGGAGATGAGCAGTTCTTC
-,TRBV9,TRBD1,TRBJ2-1,CASSVAVGGSEQFF,TGTGCCAGCAGCGTGGCGGTAGGGGGCAGTGAGCAGTTCTTC
-,TRBV9,TRBD1,TRBJ2-5,CASSVGDSLGETQYF,TGTGCCAGCAGCGTAGGGGACAGCCTGGGGGAGACCCAGTACTTC
-,TRBV7-3,TRBD2,TRBJ2-1,CASSPRTSGINEQFF,TGTGCCAGCAGCCCCCGGACTAGCGGGATCAATGAGCAGTTCTTC
-,TRBV5-1,-,TRBJ2-3,CASSLEKRDTQYF,TGCGCCAGCAGCTTGGAAAAGCGGGATACGCAGTATTTT
-,TRBV7-8,TRBD2,TRBJ2-7,CATARWSSGTPLGEQYF,TGTGCCACCGCTCGTTGGTCTAGCGGGACTCCTTTGGGAGAGCAGTACTTC
-,TRBV12-3/TRBV12-4,TRBD2,TRBJ2-7,CASSSTSGTSGTYEQYF,TGTGCCAGCAGTTCCACCTCCGGGACTAGCGGAACCTACGAGCAGTACTTC
-,TRBV10-3,-,TRBJ2-7,CAISESTSGSHYEQYF,TGTGCCATCAGTGAGTCGACAAGCGGGTCCCATTACGAGCAGTACTTC